These 25 T cell receptor beta chains were all obtained from the same sample, sequenced in a study of blood T cell repertoires in COVID-19. Some clones are missing from TCRdb's copy, which holds only in-frame ones; the method was immunoSEQ multiplex PCR. This sample yields about 190,000 clones, of which roughly nine tenths are seen a single time; approximately 1.1% belongs to the top ten. What was sequenced was peripheral blood. The receptors here all came from a man aged 30 to 45 with acute or convalescent COVID-19.

The chain carries TRBV27 and TRBJ1-5, with D perhaps TRBD1 (6 bases). Deletions cut 2 bases from V and 3 bases from J, with 8 bases between. CDR1 and CDR2 (germline): MNHEY, SMNVEV (reference sequence). The CDR3 is 14 residues long. CDR3 residues: CASSLNRVNQPQHF. The CDR3 DNA sequence: TGTGCCAGCAGTTTAAACAGGGTCAATCAGCCCCAGCATTTT.

The chain uses TRBV5-1 and TRBJ2-3; 10 nucleotides agree with TRBD2. J gave up 7 bases and V 2 bases, and 19 bases lay outside the gene matches. The CDR3 is made up of 19 amino acids. CDR1 and CDR2 from the germline V gene are SGHRS and YFSETQ. The CDR3, as DNA: TGCGCCAGCAGCTTCGGAGGCCCCGGAGCGGGAGGGTTGAAGAATACGCAGTATTTT. Encoded protein: CASSFGGPGAGGLKNTQYF. Supplemented by reference TRBV5-1 and TRBJ2-3, the full variable domain reads KAGVTQTPRYLIKTRGQQVTLSCSPISGHRSVSWYQQTPGQGLQFLFEYFSETQRNKGNFPGRFSGRQFSNSRSEMNVSTLELGDSALYLCASSFGGPGAGGLKNTQYFGPGTRLTVL.

V usage is TRBV5-6 and J usage is TRBJ1-4, with TRBD1 as a possible D gene (5 bases). This CDR3 has 16 residues. Germline V gene lookup returns CDR1 SGHDT and CDR2 YYEEEE. V lost 2 bases and J 3 bases, leaving 14 bases between the germline ends. Here the CDR3 reads CASSFRFGASNEKLFF. The DNA for the CDR3 is TGTGCCAGCAGCTTCCGTTTTGGGGCTTCTAATGAAAAACTGTTTTTT.

This chain uses TRBV29-1 with TRBJ2-1; TRBD2 matches 8 bases. Germline values: CDR1 SQVTM, CDR2 ANQGSEA. Trimming took 6 bases from V and 2 from J; bases not matched to a gene: 6. This CDR3 comprises 14 residues. CDR3 in DNA: TGCAGCGTGGACAGCGGGAGTGCCTACAATGAGCAGTTCTTC. Translated, it gives CSVDSGSAYNEQFF.

This chain joins TRBV2 and TRBJ1-2; weak D call: TRBD1 (5 bases). V lost 2 bases to trimming and J lost 4 bases, with 8 bases between them. Germline CDR1 reads SNHLY; CDR2 reads FYNNEI. The CDR3 covers 13 residues. This chain's CDR3 is CASSERRVYGYTF. The CDR3 DNA sequence: TGTGCCAGCAGTGAACGCAGGGTCTATGGCTACACCTTC. The variable domain in full, with the rest retrieved from reference TRBV2 and TRBJ1-2, is EPEVTQTPSHQVTQMGQEVILRCVPISNHLYFYWYRQILGQKVEFLVSFYNNEISEKSEIFDDQFSVERPDGSNFTLKIRSTKLEDSAMYFCASSERRVYGYTFGSGTRLTVV.

In its sample, this clone was seen once. In nucleotides, the CDR3 is TGTGCCAGCAGCGTAGAAAGCGGGGGTCTAGGGGAGACCCAGTACTTC. It encodes CASSVESGGLGETQYF. The J gene is TRBJ2-5, the V gene TRBV9; TRBD2 matches 8 bases. V lost 0 bases, J lost 5 bases, and 9 bases stayed unmatched. The CDR3 spans 16 residues. Germline-derived CDR1 and CDR2 are SGDLS and YYNGEE.

The chain has TRBV30 and TRBJ1-2, with D possibly matching TRBD1 (6 bases). Germline V lookup: CDR1 GTSNPN, CDR2 SVGIG (reference sequence). The CDR3 covers 15 residues. Trimming shortened V by 1 base and J by 4 bases, and 16 bases separated the two germline ends. Here the CDR3 reads CAWSGERGLFYGYTF. The CDR3 nucleotides read TGTGCCTGGAGTGGAGAGCGGGGGCTCTTCTATGGCTACACCTTC. The entire variable domain, with the rest obtained from reference TRBV30 and TRBJ1-2, is as follows: SQTIHQWPATLVQPVGSPLSLECTVEGTSNPNLYWYRQAAGRGLQLLFYSVGIGQISSEVPQNLSASRPQDRQFILSSKKLLLSDSGFYLCAWSGERGLFYGYTFGSGTRLTVV.

As DNA, the CDR3 is TGTGCCAGCAGTTACTCGCGGCAGCACTCCTACAATGAGCAGTTCTTC. It encodes CASSYSRQHSYNEQFF. This chain connects TRBV6-5 to TRBJ2-1; D remains unclear. The CDR3 consists of 16 residues. Germline V gene lookup returns CDR1 MNHEY and CDR2 SVGAGI. Trimming shortened V by 0 bases and J by 0 bases, and 9 bases separated the two germline ends.

The J gene is TRBJ1-6, the V gene TRBV12-3 or TRBV12-4; D is ambiguous. V was shortened by 3 bases and J by 11 bases, with 8 bases between the two germline ends. This CDR3 spans 12 amino acids. CDR3: CASSFRPTPLHF. The DNA for the CDR3 is TGTGCCAGCAGTTTCCGTCCTACACCCCTCCACTTT.

Regarding this clone: The same CDR3 is also encoded by other DNA sequences in this sample. The chain joins TRBV6-5 to TRBJ1-1; TRBD1 aligns across 9 bases. After removal of 6 bases from V and 5 bases from J, the junction contained 4 bases not matched to a gene. Germline assignment: CDR1 MNHEY and CDR2 SVGAGI. The CDR3 runs 13 residues. CDR3 nucleotide sequence: TGTGCCAGCAGCAGACAGGGGGGGACTGAAGCTTTCTTT. This encodes CASSRQGGTEAFF.

As regards this clone: The same CDR3 is also encoded by other DNA sequences in this sample. This chain uses TRBV7-3 with TRBJ2-3; tentative D call: TRBD2 (6 bases). The ends were cut back, 0 bases at V and 2 bases at J, with 9 bases in the middle. CDR3 length: 15 amino acids. Germline lookup yields CDR1 SGHTA and CDR2 FQGTGA. CDR3 coding DNA: TGTGCCAGCAGCTTAACGGGGGGATTCACAGATACGCAGTATTTT. Translated: CASSLTGGFTDTQYF. Full variable domain (remainder filled in from reference TRBV7-3 and TRBJ2-3): GAGVSQTPSNKVTEKGKYVELRCDPISGHTALYWYRQSLGQGPEFLIYFQGTGAADDSGLPNDRFFAVRPEGSVSTLKIQRTERGDSAVYLCASSLTGGFTDTQYFGPGTRLTVL.

The rearrangement uses TRBV20-1 and TRBJ2-1; weak D call: TRBD2 (5 bases). V shed 0 bases and J shed 15 bases, with 12 bases lying between them. Germline CDR1 reads DFQATT; CDR2 reads SNEGSKA (reference sequence). The CDR3 spans 11 residues. The CDR3 DNA sequence: TGCAGTGCTAGAGAAGACGGGAAGCCGTTCTTC. It yields the protein CSAREDGKPFF.

The chain combines TRBV7-8 with TRBJ2-1; 11 bases align to TRBD2. The CDR3 is made up of 16 amino acids. The germline gives CDR1 SGHVS, CDR2 FQNEAQ. Trimming cost V 4 bases and J 2 bases; bases outside gene matches: 4. The CDR3 DNA follows: TGTGCCAGCAGCTCGAATAGCGGGGGGGCCTACAATGAGCAGTTCTTC. It translates to CASSSNSGGAYNEQFF.

The chain joins TRBV19 to TRBJ2-6, with D perhaps TRBD1 (6 bases). CDR3 length: 18 residues. Trimming stripped 3 bases from V and 0 bases from J, with 15 bases between. Germline V CDR1 and CDR2: LNHDA, SQIVND (reference sequence). The CDR3 DNA sequence: TGTGCCAGTAGTATGGACAGCTCCCTCCTCTCTGGGGCCAACGTCCTGACTTTC. Protein: CASSMDSSLLSGANVLTF.

This clone appeared a few times. The chain uses TRBV19 and TRBJ2-2, with 9 bases matching TRBD1. CDR3 length equals 15 residues. Germline V gene lookup returns CDR1 LNHDA and CDR2 SQIVND (reference sequence). V lost 6 bases and J lost 3; bases outside the gene matches: 5. The CDR3 region is CASSTDRGDTGELFF. CDR3 in DNA: TGTGCCAGTAGCACTGACAGGGGGGACACCGGGGAGCTGTTTTTT.

The chain couples TRBV3-1 (or the pseudogene TRBV3-2) to TRBJ1-3; possible D gene TRBD1, 6 bases. The germline gives CDR1 LGHDT, CDR2 YNNKEL (reference sequence). V lost 4 bases, J lost 4 bases, and 14 bases lay in between. The CDR3 consists of 15 residues. CDR3 in amino acids: CASSLPGQFGNTIYF. The CDR3 DNA is TGTGCCAGCAGCCTACCAGGACAGTTCGGAAACACCATATATTTT.

The chain joins TRBV7-9 to TRBJ2-1; D is ambiguous. The germline V and J ends were trimmed by 4 bases and 2 bases, with 6 bases remaining between them. Germline V gene sequence: CDR1 SEHNR, CDR2 FQNEAQ (reference sequence). CDR3 length: 13 residues. The CDR3 bases are TGTGCCAGCAGCTCTACTCCCTACAATGAGCAGTTCTTC. This codes for CASSSTPYNEQFF.

The CDR3 protein is CASSYLGQPNTEAFF. CDR3 bases: TGTGCCAGCAGTTACCTTGGACAGCCGAACACTGAAGCTTTCTTT. This chain connects TRBV6-2 or TRBV6-3 to TRBJ1-1, with D possibly TRBD1 on 6 matching bases. This CDR3 contains 15 residues. The V end lost 2 bases, the J end lost 1 base, and 11 bases lay between the germline ends. Germline V gene data show CDR1 as MNHEY and CDR2 as SVGEGT.

The chain has TRBV4-1 and TRBJ2-7; TRBD1 matches 7 bases. V gave up 3 bases and J gave up 4 bases; unmatched junction bases: 3. Germline loops: CDR1 MGHRA, CDR2 YSYEKL. This CDR3 has 13 amino acids. CDR3 protein: CASSQTDRYEQYF. Here the CDR3 DNA reads TGCGCCAGCAGCCAGACGGACAGGTACGAGCAGTACTTC.

The chain has TRBV30 and TRBJ1-3; D gene uncertain. The V gene lost 5 bases and the J gene lost 4 bases, with 12 bases spanning the gap. The CDR3 is made up of 13 amino acids. Germline V gene data show CDR1 as GTSNPN and CDR2 as SVGIG (reference sequence). Here the CDR3 reads CAWYSGMGNTIYF. CDR3 DNA sequence: TGTGCCTGGTACTCGGGGATGGGAAACACCATATATTTT.

The table lists this clone with a count of one. The chain links TRBV15 to TRBJ1-1; D unresolved. The CDR3 has 12 amino acids. The V gene's germline CDR1 is LNHNV and CDR2 YYDKDF (reference sequence). V was shortened by 9 bases and J by 1 base, with 9 bases between the two germline ends. The chain's CDR3 is CATGSRNTEAFF. The CDR3 DNA reads TGTGCCACGGGTAGCAGGAACACTGAAGCTTTCTTT.

The CDR3 loop reads CASRPGHSDQPQHF. CDR3 bases: TGTGCCAGCAGACCGGGACACTCTGATCAGCCCCAGCATTTT. The rearrangement joins TRBV6-5 to TRBJ1-5; D possibly corresponds to TRBD1 (6 bases). The CDR3 covers 14 residues. The germline V gene has CDR1 MNHEY and CDR2 SVGAGI. Trimming cost V 6 bases and J 5 bases, with 14 bases left between them.

The genes are TRBV11-2 and TRBJ2-3; the D gene is possibly TRBD2 (5 bases). Trimming removed 4 bases at V and 5 bases at J, with 10 bases between. The CDR3 is made up of 13 amino acids. Germline values: CDR1 SGHAT, CDR2 FQNNGV. CDR3 nucleotide sequence: TGTGCCAGCAGCTCCGGGATTAAAGATACGCAGTATTTT. As protein: CASSSGIKDTQYF.

This chain links TRBV5-6 with TRBJ1-2, with 8 bases that match TRBD1. CDR1 is SGHDT and CDR2 is YYEEEE in the germline V gene. Trimming at V came to 5 bases and at J to 4 bases, leaving 7 bases not matched to a gene. This CDR3 spans 14 amino acids. The CDR3 DNA is TGTGCCAGCAGGGAGACAGGGGAGGGCTATGGCTACACCTTC. This sequence encodes CASRETGEGYGYTF.

V and J are TRBV6-5 and TRBJ2-2; TRBD1 might be the D (5 bases). The CDR3 extends over 15 amino acids. The V end was cut by 0 bases, the J end by 5 bases, with 10 bases between. Germline CDR1 reads MNHEY; CDR2 reads SVGAGI. The CDR3 reads CASSYSPGRTGELFF. The CDR3 DNA sequence: TGTGCCAGCAGTTACTCCCCAGGGCGGACCGGGGAGCTGTTTTTT.